This T cell receptor beta chain comes out of a study of response to subunit inactivated influenza vaccine. This clonotype showed up just a few times. Its antigen is not known. MiXCR, applied by TCRdb to the RT-PCR reads, yields one record per CDR3 protein. Altogether around 570,000 distinct CDR3 sequences are present, around 8% being singletons, with the ten largest covering 10% to 15%. The CDR3 loop spans 19 amino acids. V was clipped by 4 bases and J by 6 bases; unmatched bases: 19. CDR1 and CDR2 (germline): ENHRY, SYGVKD. The study, taken as a whole, reports: Only a handful of new T cells, the authors suggested, are recruited with each seasonal influenza vaccination.

The chain is built from TRBV10-3 and TRBJ2-3, with 10 bases fitting TRBD2. The source of this sequence is a man between 50 and 70 years old who received an inactivated influenza vaccine. Sequencing was performed on PBMCs from blood, taken less than 25 months after vaccination. DNA for the CDR3: TGTGCCATCAGTGGGAGGGCACCCGTCCCGGGACTAGCGAGGGATACGCAGTATTTT. Residues: CAISGRAPVPGLARDTQYF.